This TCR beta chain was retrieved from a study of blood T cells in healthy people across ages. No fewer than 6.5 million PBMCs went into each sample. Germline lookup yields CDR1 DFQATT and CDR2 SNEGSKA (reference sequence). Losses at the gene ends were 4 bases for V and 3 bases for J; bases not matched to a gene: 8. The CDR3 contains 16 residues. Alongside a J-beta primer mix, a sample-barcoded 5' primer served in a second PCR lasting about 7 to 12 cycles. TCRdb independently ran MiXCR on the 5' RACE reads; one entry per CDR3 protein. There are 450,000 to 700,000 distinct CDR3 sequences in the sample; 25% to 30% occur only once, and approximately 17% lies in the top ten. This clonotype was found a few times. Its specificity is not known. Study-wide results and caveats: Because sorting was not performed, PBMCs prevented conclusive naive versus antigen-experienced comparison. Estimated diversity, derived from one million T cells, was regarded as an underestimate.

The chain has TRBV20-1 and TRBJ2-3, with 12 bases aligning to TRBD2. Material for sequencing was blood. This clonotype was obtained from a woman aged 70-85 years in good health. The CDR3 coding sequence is TGCAGTGCTAATCGACTAGCGGGGGTCTTGACAGATACGCAGTATTTT. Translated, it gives CSANRLAGVLTDTQYF.